The 3 T cell receptor beta chains given below trace back to one sample, sequenced in a study of technical replicates of blood from a few donors. Clones were read by immunoSEQ multiplex PCR, and TCRdb kept only the in-frame ones, dropping some. This table holds about 84,000 clones, 93% found once. What was sequenced was T cells isolated from PBMCs. Source of these receptors: a human donor in good health.

The chain carries TRBV2 and TRBJ1-1; no firm D call. The V gene's germline CDR1 is SNHLY and CDR2 FYNNEI. V lost 6 bases and J lost 3, with 17 bases in between. The length of the CDR3 is 15 residues. CDR3 loop: CASSTVGRRDTEAFF. CDR3 coding DNA: TGTGCCAGCAGCACGGTAGGGAGACGGGACACTGAAGCTTTCTTT.

The V gene is TRBV14, the J gene TRBJ1-6, with D unclear. Germline CDR1 reads SGHDN; CDR2 reads FVKESK. The CDR3 extends over 16 amino acids. V was pared by 10 bases and J by 0 bases, with 16 bases between. The DNA for the CDR3 is TGTGCCACCAGTAAGCGGGCAAGCTCCTATAATTCACCCCTCCACTTT. As protein: CATSKRASSYNSPLHF.

The chain joins TRBV5-4 to TRBJ2-3; 11 nucleotides match TRBD2. The CDR3 runs 16 residues. The germline V gene has CDR1 SGHNT and CDR2 YYREEE (reference sequence). V dropped 1 base and J dropped 2; count of bases not matched to a gene: 3. The CDR3 DNA reads TGTGCCAGCAGCTTGCTAGCGGGAGGCATCACAGATACGCAGTATTTT. Protein product: CASSLLAGGITDTQYF.